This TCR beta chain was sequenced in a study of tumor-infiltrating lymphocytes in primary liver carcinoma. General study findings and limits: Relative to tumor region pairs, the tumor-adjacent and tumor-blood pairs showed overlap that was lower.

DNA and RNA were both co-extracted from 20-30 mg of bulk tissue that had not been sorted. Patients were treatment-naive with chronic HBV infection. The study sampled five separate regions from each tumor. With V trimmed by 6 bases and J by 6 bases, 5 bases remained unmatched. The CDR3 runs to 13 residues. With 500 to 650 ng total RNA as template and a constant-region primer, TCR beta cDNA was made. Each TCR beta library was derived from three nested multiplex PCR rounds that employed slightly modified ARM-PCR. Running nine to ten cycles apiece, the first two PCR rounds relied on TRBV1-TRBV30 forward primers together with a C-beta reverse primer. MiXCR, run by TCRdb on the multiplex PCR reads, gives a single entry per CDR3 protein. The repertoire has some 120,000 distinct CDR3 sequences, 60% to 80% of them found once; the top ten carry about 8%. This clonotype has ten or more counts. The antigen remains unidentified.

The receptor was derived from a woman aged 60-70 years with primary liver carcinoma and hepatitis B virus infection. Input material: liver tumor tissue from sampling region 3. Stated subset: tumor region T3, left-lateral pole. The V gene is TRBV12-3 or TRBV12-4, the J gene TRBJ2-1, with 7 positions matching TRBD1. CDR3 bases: TGTGCCAGCAGACAGGACAGGTCCAATGAGCAGTTCTTC. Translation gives CASRQDRSNEQFF.